This TCR beta chain comes out of a study of T cell responses to AZD1222 COVID-19 vaccine. Study-wide background: Pooling was applied to second doses at about 4 or about 12 weeks. Findings and limits, study-wide: CD4 TCRs linked to vaccination spanned spike, dominating at 160-218 and 743-854. White British people made up most donors, females outnumbered males, and clonal diversity was possibly underestimated. No day 14 peak samples; only post-peak repertoires were characterized.

CDR3 length equals 14 residues. V dropped 0 bases and J dropped 6; count of bases not matched to a gene: 6. The V gene's germline CDR1 is SGHRS and CDR2 YFSETQ. Comment on this clone: Antigen: not known.

Data came from immunoSEQ multiplex PCR; TCRdb stores just in-frame clones and leaves some out. The data show approximately 170,000 clones, 85% to 95% seen once. The receptor was derived from an adult in good health. The rearrangement uses TRBV5-1 and TRBJ2-7, with TRBD1 matching 7 bases. The sample consisted of peripheral blood, taken on day 0 of AZD1222 vaccination. This CDR3 reads CASSLAGTDREQYF. Written as DNA, the CDR3 is TGCGCCAGCAGCTTGGCCGGGACAGATCGCGAGCAGTACTTC.